Below are 32 T cell receptor beta chains sequenced from a single sample in a study of spatial heterogeneity in lung cancer. TCRdb itself ran the 5' RACE reads through MiXCR, one entry per CDR3 protein. The top ten clones hold around 43% of a sample with approximately 660 distinct CDR3 sequences, about 10% of them seen once. Time point: sample taken at primary tumor resection. The starting material was normal lung tissue next to the tumor, obtained at surgery. These receptors all come from a male donor with early-stage non-small cell lung cancer.

In its sample, this clonotype is large. The chain carries TRBV28 and TRBJ2-5; 11 bases fit TRBD1. The germline V gene encodes CDR1 MDHEN and CDR2 SYDVKM. This CDR3 contains 15 residues. V lost 8 bases to trimming and J lost 6 bases; unmatched junction nucleotides: 11. Here the CDR3 reads CASRWRTGGEKTQYF. CDR3 in DNA: TGTGCCAGCCGTTGGAGGACAGGGGGCGAGAAGACCCAGTACTTC.

Within the sample, this clonotype is large. This chain joins TRBV13 and TRBJ2-7, with 10 bases identical to TRBD1. Germline values: CDR1 PRHDT, CDR2 FYEKMQ (reference sequence). The CDR3 sequence is 15 residues long. V lost 4 bases to trimming and J lost 3 bases; unmatched junction nucleotides: 6. The CDR3: CASSSSRTGGYEQYF. The CDR3 DNA reads TGTGCCAGCAGCTCATCGAGGACAGGGGGCTACGAGCAGTACTTC. Variable domain in full (rest from reference TRBV13 and TRBJ2-7): AAGVIQSPRHLIKEKRETATLKCYPIPRHDTVYWYQQGPGQDPQFLISFYEKMQSDKGSIPDRFSAQQFSDYHSELNMSSLELGDSALYFCASSSSRTGGYEQYFGPGTRLTVT.

The chain uses TRBV7-2 and TRBJ1-5; tentatively, D is TRBD1 (6 bases). V lost 5 bases and J 0 bases, leaving 11 bases between the germline ends. The V gene's germline CDR1 is SGHTA and CDR2 FQGNSA. CDR3 length equals 15 residues. Here the CDR3 reads CASSTGQFSNQPQHF. In nucleotides, the CDR3 is TGTGCCAGCAGCACAGGACAGTTTAGCAATCAGCCCCAGCATTTT.

In its sample, this clonotype ranks as large. Here the CDR3 reads CASSLAGEPGTGELFF. The DNA for the CDR3 is TGCGCCAGCAGCTTGGCCGGGGAACCGGGCACCGGGGAGCTGTTTTTT. The chain is built from TRBV5-1 and TRBJ2-2; possibly TRBD2 for D (5 bases). Germline V lookup: CDR1 SGHRS, CDR2 YFSETQ. CDR3 length equals 16 residues. The germline V and J ends were trimmed by 0 bases and 4 bases, with 13 bases remaining between them.

Judged by abundance, this clonotype is medium-sized. The chain joins TRBV6-5 to TRBJ1-4, with D tentatively TRBD1 (6 bases). The CDR3 runs 13 residues. The V end was cut by 5 bases, the J end by 8 bases, with 12 bases between. The germline gives CDR1 MNHEY, CDR2 SVGAGI. The CDR3 spells CASSKQGQEKLFF. In DNA form, the CDR3 reads TGTGCCAGCAGTAAACAGGGTCAGGAAAAACTGTTTTTT.

By frequency in the sample, this clonotype is large. The chain is built from TRBV14 and TRBJ2-7; no reliable D call. CDR1 is SGHDN and CDR2 is FVKESK in the germline V gene. The V and J ends lost 0 bases and 0 bases respectively, with 9 bases between them. The CDR3 sequence is 15 residues long. The CDR3 nucleotides read TGTGCCAGCAGCCAAGACCCGGCGAGCTCCTACGAGCAGTACTTC. This translates into CASSQDPASSYEQYF.

In its sample, this clonotype ranks as medium-sized. The chain recombines TRBV7-6 with TRBJ2-5; D unclear. V was cut by 1 base and J by 5 bases, with 8 bases left in between. CDR3 length equals 13 residues. Germline V gene lookup returns CDR1 SGHVS and CDR2 FNYEAQ. CDR3 loop: CASSLGVMETQYF. The DNA for the CDR3 is TGTGCCAGCAGCTTAGGAGTTATGGAGACCCAGTACTTC.

This clonotype is judged large. The V call is TRBV5-1, the J call TRBJ2-5; no clear D. V lost 3 bases and J 3 bases, leaving 12 bases between the germline ends. CDR1 is SGHRS and CDR2 is YFSETQ in the germline V gene. The CDR3 totals 14 residues. The CDR3 here is CASSSGFSKETQYF. The DNA for the CDR3 is TGCGCCAGCAGCTCTGGTTTCTCGAAAGAGACCCAGTACTTC.

In its sample, this clonotype ranks as medium-sized (0.01 to 0.1%). The chain uses TRBV6-2 or TRBV6-3 and TRBJ1-1; 11 nucleotides match TRBD1. Looked up from germline, CDR1 is MNHEY and CDR2 is SVGEGT. CDR3 length equals 14 residues. Trimming cost V 5 bases and J 5 bases; bases outside gene matches: 4. CDR3 DNA sequence: TGTGCCAGCAGTCAAGGACAGGGGGCTACTGAAGCTTTCTTT. Translation: CASSQGQGATEAFF.

This clonotype was recorded at least ten times. This chain joins TRBV7-6 and TRBJ2-2, with D possibly being TRBD1 or TRBD2 (5 bases each). V was pared by 3 bases and J by 6 bases, with 8 bases between. Germline V gives CDR1 SGHVS, CDR2 FNYEAQ. The CDR3 has 13 residues. The CDR3 DNA follows: TGTGCCAGCAGCTTCGGGGCGGCCGGGGAGCTGTTTTTT. Amino acids: CASSFGAAGELFF.

This clonotype counts as medium-sized. The chain uses TRBV5-4 and TRBJ1-4; unclear D gene. The CDR3 spans 15 residues. Germline V gene sequence: CDR1 SGHNT, CDR2 YYREEE (reference sequence). V shed 3 bases and J shed 4 bases, with 13 bases lying between them. This chain's CDR3 is CASSSNRGINEKLFF. The DNA for the CDR3 is TGTGCCAGCAGCTCCAACCGAGGAATTAATGAAAAACTGTTTTTT.

By sample share, this clonotype is large. This rearrangement joins TRBV28 to TRBJ2-1; possible D gene TRBD2, 5 bases. The CDR3 covers 15 residues. Germline CDR1 MDHEN, CDR2 SYDVKM. Trimming shortened V by 6 bases and J by 5 bases, and 17 bases separated the two germline ends. The CDR3 bases are TGTGCCAGCAGCCCAAGCGGCATTCACAACAATGAGCAGTTCTTC. Translated, it gives CASSPSGIHNNEQFF.

This clonotype is deemed medium-sized. The chain employs TRBV18 and TRBJ1-1, with TRBD1 matching over 7 bases. The CDR3 is 15 amino acids. With 3 bases clipped from V and 0 bases from J, the junction kept 4 bases outside the gene matches. Germline V gives CDR1 KGHSH, CDR2 LQKENI. The CDR3 coding sequence is TGTGCCAGCTCACCGGGCAGGGGGATGAACACTGAAGCTTTCTTT. Its translation: CASSPGRGMNTEAFF.

By sample fraction, this clonotype is medium-sized. This chain links TRBV2 with TRBJ2-5, with 8 nucleotides matching TRBD1. This CDR3 region has 14 residues. The germline V gene has CDR1 SNHLY and CDR2 FYNNEI. V lost 8 bases and J lost 0; bases outside the gene matches: 5. CDR3 DNA sequence: TGTGCCAGCGCTACAGGGGGGTACCAAGAGACCCAGTACTTC. Encoded protein: CASATGGYQETQYF.

This clonotype is classed as medium-sized. The gene calls are TRBV5-1 and TRBJ2-7; 7 bases align to TRBD1. J gave up 5 bases and V 8 bases, and 10 bases lay outside the gene matches. The CDR3 is 13 amino acids. CDR1 is SGHRS and CDR2 is YFSETQ in the germline V gene. The CDR3 nucleotides read TGCGCCAGTACGACAGGGATGATCGACGAGCAGTACTTC. As protein: CASTTGMIDEQYF.

In its sample, this clonotype ranks as medium-sized. The gene calls are TRBV2 and TRBJ2-4; D is possibly TRBD1 (6 bases). Germline CDR1 is SNHLY and CDR2 is FYNNEI. CDR3 length: 17 amino acids. Deletions cut 0 bases from V and 0 bases from J, with 12 bases between. The CDR3 bases are TGTGCCAGCAGTGAAGCGCGAGGGACACTAGCCAAAAACATTCAGTACTTC. Translation gives CASSEARGTLAKNIQYF.

In this sample, this clonotype turned up a few times. The chain links TRBV20-1 to TRBJ1-2; tentatively, D is TRBD1 (5 bases). CDR1 and CDR2 from the germline V gene are DFQATT and SNEGSKA (reference sequence). V lost 7 bases, J lost 3 bases, and 24 bases lay in between. CDR3 length: 16 residues. The CDR3 reads CSVIHGAPNPDYGYTF. The CDR3 DNA is TGCAGTGTGATTCACGGGGCCCCTAACCCCGACTATGGCTACACCTTC.

This clonotype was detected only once. This rearrangement joins TRBV3-1 to TRBJ1-5, with TRBD1 matching 9 bases. Germline V gene sequence: CDR1 LGHDT, CDR2 YNNKEL (reference sequence). The trim removed 4 bases at V and 5 bases at J, leaving 0 bases unmatched. The CDR3 has 13 residues. The CDR3 DNA follows: TGTGCCAGCAGCCGGACAGGGGATCAGCCCCAGCATTTT. Its protein product is CASSRTGDQPQHF.

This clonotype is judged large (0.1 to 1%). The chain joins TRBV2 to TRBJ1-2; D uncertain. V dropped 6 bases and J dropped 4 bases, with 12 bases sitting between them. Germline CDR1 and CDR2: SNHLY and FYNNEI. This CDR3 comprises 13 residues. The CDR3, as DNA: TGTGCCAGCAGGGAGGCGGAGCCCTATGGCTACACCTTC. Translated: CASREAEPYGYTF.

This clonotype is large within its sample. This chain joins TRBV27 and TRBJ1-5; TRBD1 is a possible D gene (6 bases). Germline V gene sequence: CDR1 MNHEY, CDR2 SMNVEV (reference sequence). The length of the CDR3 is 13 residues. V was pared by 8 bases and J by 4 bases, with 12 bases between. The CDR3, as DNA: TGTGCCAGCTCCGGGACATTGAATCAGCCCCAGCATTTT. It translates to CASSGTLNQPQHF.

The chain joins TRBV5-1 to TRBJ1-6, with D possibly being TRBD1 (5 bases). The CDR3 extends over 14 amino acids. Trimming left V 0 bases short and J 8 bases short, with 9 bases between. CDR1 is SGHRS, CDR2 YFSETQ, per germline. The CDR3 region is CASSLDMTDSPLHF. For the CDR3, the DNA is TGCGCCAGCAGCTTGGACATGACAGATTCACCCCTCCACTTT.

This clonotype qualifies as large. J is TRBJ2-1 and V is TRBV11-1, with 8 bases identical to TRBD2. The V and J ends lost 3 bases and 10 bases, in that order; junction bases with no gene match: 2. The CDR3 sequence is 12 residues long. CDR1 and CDR2 from the germline V gene are SGHAT and FQDESV (reference sequence). The CDR3 sequence: CASSFSGVEQFF. In DNA, the CDR3 is TGTGCCAGCAGCTTTAGCGGGGTCGAGCAGTTCTTC.

Judged by abundance, this clonotype is large (0.1 to 1%). The V call is TRBV29-1, the J call TRBJ2-3; tentatively, D is TRBD2 (6 bases). The length of the CDR3 is 14 residues. Germline CDR1 reads SQVTM; CDR2 reads ANQGSEA. The germline V and J ends were trimmed by 5 bases and 0 bases, with 12 bases remaining between them. The CDR3 nucleotides are TGCAGCGTTAACCGGGGGACTAGCACAGATACGCAGTATTTT. Residues: CSVNRGTSTDTQYF.

This clonotype ranks as medium-sized. The chain combines TRBV23-1 with TRBJ2-2; D might be TRBD1 (6 bases). TRBV23-1 is known as an ORF, though its function is uncertain. This CDR3 region has 14 residues. V was cut by 10 bases and J by 0 bases, with 12 bases left in between. The CDR3 DNA sequence: TGCGCCAAGCAGGGGACCGCGAACACCGGGGAGCTGTTTTTT. It is translated as CAKQGTANTGELFF.

This clonotype is judged medium-sized. The rearrangement joins TRBV6-2 or TRBV6-3 to TRBJ2-1; TRBD2 agrees at 7 bases. CDR3 length: 16 amino acids. V lost 2 bases to trimming and J lost 8 bases; unmatched junction nucleotides: 12. Germline lookup yields CDR1 MNHEY and CDR2 SVGEGT. CDR3 bases: TGTGCCAGCAGTTACAGGGCGGGAGTATCAGTGGATGAGCAGTTCTTC. This sequence encodes CASSYRAGVSVDEQFF.

J is TRBJ2-5 and V is TRBV27; D is uncertain. This CDR3 has 13 residues. From germline, CDR1 is MNHEY and CDR2 SMNVEV (reference sequence). With 3 bases removed from V and 2 bases from J, the gap between germline ends came to 7 bases. In nucleotides, the CDR3 is TGTGCCAGCAGTTTGAGGCGGCAAGAGACCCAGTACTTC. Encoded protein: CASSLRRQETQYF.

By sample fraction, this clonotype is large. The CDR3 spells CASSGSAYSYNEQFF. The CDR3 DNA reads as TGTGCCAGCAGTGGGAGCGCCTACTCCTACAATGAGCAGTTCTTC. This rearrangement joins TRBV2 to TRBJ2-1; D remains unclear. The V and J ends lost 4 bases and 0 bases respectively, with 10 bases between them. The CDR3 loop spans 15 amino acids. Germline CDR1 reads SNHLY; CDR2 reads FYNNEI.

Judged by abundance, this clonotype is large (0.1 to 1%). The chain links TRBV20-1 to TRBJ2-3; unclear D gene. The V end lost 0 bases, the J end lost 3 bases, and 13 bases lay between the germline ends. The CDR3 runs 15 residues. The germline V gene has CDR1 DFQATT and CDR2 SNEGSKA (reference sequence). The CDR3 bases are TGCAGTGCTAGAGATACGGCCACAGAAACAGATACGCAGTATTTT. This encodes CSARDTATETDTQYF.

The gene calls are TRBV30 and TRBJ1-2; D perhaps matches TRBD1 (5 bases). Per germline, CDR1 GTSNPN and CDR2 SVGIG (reference sequence). The CDR3 loop spans 14 amino acids. Trimming removed 2 bases at V and 3 bases at J, with 13 bases between. Written as DNA, the CDR3 is TGTGCCTGGAGTATCTCCAGGGTTCACTATGGCTACACCTTC. Translating gives CAWSISRVHYGYTF.

By sample fraction, this clonotype is medium-sized (0.01 to 0.1%). The rearrangement uses TRBV6-6 and TRBJ1-5; 9 positions match TRBD1. Trimming at V came to 5 bases and at J to 11 bases, leaving 13 bases not matched to a gene. Germline V gives CDR1 MNHNY, CDR2 SVGAGI (reference sequence). This CDR3 spans 15 amino acids. CDR3 DNA: TGTGCCAGCAGTCGAGGGGGACAGGGCCTCATGACCCAGCATTTT. It specifies CASSRGGQGLMTQHF.

In its sample, this clonotype ranks as large (0.1 to 1%). This chain uses TRBV19 with TRBJ1-4; no firm D call. The germline V gene encodes CDR1 LNHDA and CDR2 SQIVND (reference sequence). The CDR3 contains 11 residues. Trimming took off 3 bases at V and 5 bases at J, with 1 base between the two ends. The CDR3 loop reads CASSINEKLFF. The CDR3 bases are TGTGCCAGTAGTATCAATGAAAAACTGTTTTTT.

This clonotype ranks as medium-sized. V gene TRBV3-1 combines with J gene TRBJ2-4; 10 bases map to TRBD1. This CDR3 region has 14 residues. With 1 base clipped from V and 10 bases from J, the junction kept 4 bases outside the gene matches. Germline V lookup: CDR1 LGHDT, CDR2 YNNKEL (reference sequence). The CDR3 bases are TGTGCCAGCAGCCAAGGGGACAGGGGCCGTATTCAGTACTTC. Protein sequence: CASSQGDRGRIQYF. Based on the CDR3 plus reference TRBV3-1 and TRBJ2-4, the full variable domain is DTAVSQTPKYLVTQMGNDKSIKCEQNLGHDTMYWYKQDSKKFLKIMFSYNNKELIINETVPNRFSPKSPDKAHLNLHINSLELGDSAVYFCASSQGDRGRIQYFGAGTRLSVL.